This T cell receptor (beta chain) was captured in a study of patients and donors after allogeneic stem cell transplantation. Trimming removed 3 bases at V and 8 bases at J, with 10 bases between. This CDR3 is built from 12 residues. One entry per CDR3 protein, called by TCRdb with MiXCR from the RT-PCR reads. This repertoire shows roughly 880,000 distinct CDR3 sequences, roughly 18% found once; its top ten account for 6%. In this sample, this clonotype turned up a few times. This TCR was recovered from a human donor who was either an allogeneic HSCT recipient or a stem cell or donor lymphocyte infusion donor (not recorded which). It is not recorded whose cells these are; they may come from a transplant donor. Material for sequencing was blood, either unsorted or a sorted T cell fraction (not recorded which). The gene calls are TRBV12-3 or TRBV12-4 and TRBJ1-2; TRBD1 is a possible D gene (5 bases). Written as DNA, the CDR3 is TGTGCCAGCAGTTTGTCCCGACAGGGCTACACCTTC. This gives the protein CASSLSRQGYTF.